The 17 T cell receptor beta chains below come from one sample, sequenced in a study of cytomegalovirus exposure and HLA in healthy donors. Primers: 60 Vbeta forward and 13 Jbeta reverse. This table comes from immunoSEQ multiplex PCR, and its TCRdb copy is limited to in-frame clones, with some not included. This table has about 180,000 clones, under 80% appearing once. The sample consisted of PBMCs. The receptors were sampled from a woman in her 30s in good health and CMV-seropositive.

This clone has just a few counts. The J gene is TRBJ1-5, the V gene TRBV27; D is possibly TRBD1 (5 bases). V lost 4 bases and J 6 bases, leaving 22 bases between the germline ends. CDR1 and CDR2 (germline): MNHEY, SMNVEV (reference sequence). The CDR3 consists of 17 residues. The CDR3 region is CASSSTATGLGGQPQHF. CDR3 bases: TGTGCCAGCAGTTCGACCGCCACCGGCCTGGGGGGTCAGCCCCAGCATTTT.

This chain uses TRBV4-1 with TRBJ2-5; D unresolved. Trimming removed 1 base from V and 2 bases from J, with 8 bases in between. This CDR3 contains 14 residues. The germline gives CDR1 MGHRA, CDR2 YSYEKL. DNA of the CDR3: TGCGCCAGCAGCCAAGCTTACAGACAAGAGACCCAGTACTTC. Translated: CASSQAYRQETQYF.

This clone was seen only once. This chain joins TRBV28 and TRBJ1-1; D is perhaps TRBD1 (6 bases). Trimming left V 7 bases short and J 4 bases short, with 19 bases between. Germline CDR1 reads MDHEN; CDR2 reads SYDVKM. The CDR3 spans 15 residues. The DNA of the CDR3 is TGTGCCAGCAAATTAAGGGGGACCAGGGGCACTGAAGCTTTCTTT. It encodes CASKLRGTRGTEAFF.

The rearrangement joins TRBV13 to TRBJ2-3, with 7 bases identical to TRBD2. CDR3 size: 15 residues. CDR1 is PRHDT, CDR2 FYEKMQ, per germline (reference sequence). V lost 3 bases to trimming and J lost 2 bases; unmatched junction nucleotides: 5. The CDR3 nucleotides are TGTGCCAGCAGCTTCGGGCGGGGGTCCACAGATACGCAGTATTTT. Protein: CASSFGRGSTDTQYF.

This clone has a handful of counts. V gene TRBV6-1 combines with J gene TRBJ2-7; 12 bases match TRBD2. This CDR3 comprises 15 residues. Germline V CDR1 and CDR2: MNHNS, SASEGT. V shed 6 bases and J 5 bases; nucleotides not matched to a gene: 8. CDR3 coding DNA: TGTGCCAGCAGCTGGGGACTAGCGGGTCTTAACGAGCAGTACTTC. This translates into CASSWGLAGLNEQYF.

The V call is TRBV6-6, the J call TRBJ1-6; 7 nucleotides match TRBD1. This CDR3 contains 15 residues. Germline CDR1 is MNHNY and CDR2 is SVGAGI (reference sequence). The V segment lost 6 bases and the J segment 10 bases; nucleotides outside the gene matches: 12. Written as DNA, the CDR3 is TGTGCCAGCAGCCTCCGACAGGGAAGCTGGTCACCCCTCCACTTT. This translates into CASSLRQGSWSPLHF.

The chain carries TRBV28 and TRBJ1-5, with 11 positions matching TRBD1. Germline CDR1 reads MDHEN; CDR2 reads SYDVKM. J lost 0 bases, V lost 6 bases, and 19 bases had no gene match. The CDR3 runs to 21 residues. This CDR3 reads CASSPSTTWTGGLNSNQPQHF. CDR3 nucleotides: TGTGCCAGCAGCCCGTCAACCACATGGACAGGGGGCCTGAATAGCAATCAGCCCCAGCATTTT. The whole variable domain, remainder taken from reference TRBV28 and TRBJ1-5, is DVKVTQSSRYLVKRTGEKVFLECVQDMDHENMFWYRQDPGLGLRLIYFSYDVKMKEKGDIPEGYSVSREKKERFSLILESASTNQTSMYLCASSPSTTWTGGLNSNQPQHFGDGTRLSIL.

The chain recombines TRBV6-5 with TRBJ2-1; TRBD1 is a possible D gene (6 bases). The CDR3 totals 16 residues. V dropped 0 bases and J dropped 8 bases, with 17 bases sitting between them. CDR1 and CDR2 from the germline V gene are MNHEY and SVGAGI. As DNA, the CDR3 is TGTGCCAGCAGTTACTCTAGGGGGTTTGGGAGCTATGAGCAGTTCTTC. It codes for CASSYSRGFGSYEQFF.

V gene TRBV5-8 combines with J gene TRBJ2-7; 12 nucleotides align to TRBD1. The CDR3 contains 17 residues. The germline CDR1 and CDR2 sequences are SGHTS and YDEGEE. The V segment lost 7 bases and the J segment 4 bases; nucleotides outside the gene matches: 15. The CDR3 DNA sequence: TGTGCCAGCGGCCGGGGGACAGGGGGCGGCTATCTGTACGAGCAGTACTTC. As protein: CASGRGTGGGYLYEQYF.

The chain has TRBV15 and TRBJ1-5; a weak D match, TRBD1 (6 bases). V shed 0 bases and J shed 2 bases, with 14 bases lying between them. Germline CDR1 and CDR2: LNHNV and YYDKDF (reference sequence). The CDR3 length is 17 residues. The CDR3 nucleotides read TGTGCCACCAGCAGAGATGCCCGGACAGATCGCAATCAGCCCCAGCATTTT. Translation gives CATSRDARTDRNQPQHF.

The sample holds a few counts of this clone. This sequence joins TRBV27 and TRBJ2-1; 13 nucleotides match TRBD2. Trimming at V came to 6 bases and at J to 7 bases, leaving 6 bases not matched to a gene. There are 15 residues in the CDR3. CDR1 and CDR2 (germline): MNHEY, SMNVEV (reference sequence). CDR3 nucleotides: TGTGCCAGCAGGCCTACTAGCGGGGGGGAGAATGAGCAGTTCTTC. Translation: CASRPTSGGENEQFF.

V and J are TRBV7-6 and TRBJ2-2; no clear D gene. Germline V lookup: CDR1 SGHVS, CDR2 FNYEAQ. V shed 6 bases and J shed 3 bases, with 14 bases lying between them. This CDR3 comprises 15 residues. The CDR3 DNA is TGTGCCAGCAGGACCCGGCGCGGAGACACCGGGGAGCTGTTTTTT. Translation gives CASRTRRGDTGELFF.

V usage is TRBV28 and J usage is TRBJ2-5; D perhaps matches TRBD1 (6 bases). V dropped 5 bases and J dropped 0 bases, with 19 bases sitting between them. CDR1 and CDR2 from the germline V gene are MDHEN and SYDVKM. The CDR3 contains 17 residues. CDR3: CASSPPLYRAYQETQYF. The CDR3 nucleotides read TGTGCCAGCAGTCCACCCCTCTACAGGGCCTACCAAGAGACCCAGTACTTC.

With respect to this clone: An end of the junction does not agree with germline; a read error may underlie this. The chain joins TRBV7-9 to TRBJ2-1, with 14 bases matching TRBD2. Germline V gives CDR1 SEHNR, CDR2 FQNEAQ (reference sequence). The CDR3 spans 16 residues. CDR3 nucleotide sequence: TGTTCCAGCAGCCCAGAATGGACTAGCGGGGGGAATGAGCAGTTCTTC. It specifies CSSSPEWTSGGNEQFF.

This chain uses TRBV7-2 with TRBJ2-1, with D possibly being TRBD2 (6 bases). CDR3 length: 13 residues. The germline V gene has CDR1 SGHTA and CDR2 FQGNSA. With 6 bases removed from V and 7 bases from J, the gap between germline ends came to 13 bases. CDR3: CASSPQEGNEQFF. The DNA for the CDR3 is TGTGCCAGCAGTCCCCAGGAGGGAAATGAGCAGTTCTTC.

This chain uses TRBV6-6 with TRBJ2-2; TRBD1 agrees at 7 bases. V dropped 6 bases and J dropped 5; count of bases not matched to a gene: 3. The length of the CDR3 is 13 residues. Per germline, CDR1 MNHNY and CDR2 SVGAGI (reference sequence). The CDR3 region is CASRVQGTGELFF. CDR3 coding DNA: TGTGCCAGCAGGGTACAGGGGACCGGGGAGCTGTTTTTT.

The rearrangement joins TRBV29-1 to TRBJ2-7, with D maybe TRBD2 (5 bases). Germline V CDR1 and CDR2: SQVTM, ANQGSEA. V shed 5 bases and J shed 3 bases, with 11 bases lying between them. This CDR3 comprises 12 residues. CDR3 in amino acids: CSVRTGFYEQYF. CDR3 sequence (DNA): TGCAGCGTTAGGACGGGATTCTACGAGCAGTACTTC.